This T cell receptor (beta chain) was sequenced in a study of T cells in localized non-small cell lung cancer. The table came from immunoSEQ multiplex PCR; TCRdb's copy has only in-frame clones and leaves some out. The sample has about 91,000 clones; roughly 86% are singletons. The V gene's germline CDR1 is MNHNS and CDR2 SASEGT. The trim removed 2 bases at V and 7 bases at J, leaving 11 bases unmatched. The CDR3 is made up of 17 amino acids. This specimen was peripheral blood, taken before any cancer treatment. V gene TRBV6-1 combines with J gene TRBJ1-6; 7 bases map to TRBD1. The TCR comes from a man aged 35 to 69 with stage I squamous cell lung carcinoma. CDR3 residues: CASSELLNRGSNSPLHF. For the CDR3, the DNA is TGTGCCAGCAGTGAACTATTGAACAGGGGTTCGAATTCACCCCTCCACTTT.